This TCR beta chain was documented in a study of regulatory T cells in long-lasting Graves disease. Whole-study context: Patients with new Graves' disease had used antithyroid drugs below 3 months. General study findings and limits: Persistent disease exhibited a predilection for TRBV28, TRBJ1-2 and TRBJ2-5.

The CDR3 totals 14 residues. Germline V gene lookup returns CDR1 MNHNS and CDR2 SASEGT. Trimming stripped 0 bases from V and 2 bases from J, with 7 bases between. For TCR beta, libraries came from iRepertoire HTBI primers and Arm-PCR of CDR3 regions. Using its own MiXCR run on the multiplex PCR reads, TCRdb lists one record per CDR3 protein. The sample lists about 330,000 distinct CDR3 sequences; 15% to 20% were seen once. Time point denoted: newly diagnosed GD, antithyroid drugs for less than 3 months. PBMC-derived RNA was used for the TCR library. This clonotype was seen a handful of times. Antigen specificity is unknown. These data are also associated with another study on T cells in Graves' hyperthyroidism and ophthalmopathy. Per that study: An absence of ophthalmopathy progression within 18 months meant stable Graves' hyperthyroidism.

This sequence originates from a woman younger than 30 with Graves disease. This rearrangement joins TRBV6-1 to TRBJ1-2; D is undetermined. Sequenced here: peripheral blood mononuclear cells (PBMCs), sampled at new diagnosis, from a patient treated with antithyroid drugs. Here the CDR3 reads CASSEASRNYGYTF. The CDR3 DNA follows: TGTGCCAGCAGTGAAGCATCCAGAAACTATGGCTACACCTTC.